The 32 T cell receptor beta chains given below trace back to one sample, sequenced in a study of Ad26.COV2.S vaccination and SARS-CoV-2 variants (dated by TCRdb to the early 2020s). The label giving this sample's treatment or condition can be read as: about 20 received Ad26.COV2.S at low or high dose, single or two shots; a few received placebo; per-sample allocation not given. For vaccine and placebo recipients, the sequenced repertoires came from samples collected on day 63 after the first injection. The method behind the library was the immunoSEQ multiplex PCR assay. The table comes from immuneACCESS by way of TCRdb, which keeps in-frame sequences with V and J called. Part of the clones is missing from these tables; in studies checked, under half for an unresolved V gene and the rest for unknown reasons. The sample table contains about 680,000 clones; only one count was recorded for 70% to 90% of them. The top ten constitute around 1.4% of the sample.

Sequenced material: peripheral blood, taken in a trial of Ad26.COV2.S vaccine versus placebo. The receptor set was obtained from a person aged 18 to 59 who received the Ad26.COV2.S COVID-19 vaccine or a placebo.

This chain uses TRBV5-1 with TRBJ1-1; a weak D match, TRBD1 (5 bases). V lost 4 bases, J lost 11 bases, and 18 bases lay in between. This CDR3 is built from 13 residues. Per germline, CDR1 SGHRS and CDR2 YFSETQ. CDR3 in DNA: TGCGCCAGCAGCCCGGAAGGGGAACGCTGGGCTTTCTTT. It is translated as CASSPEGERWAFF.

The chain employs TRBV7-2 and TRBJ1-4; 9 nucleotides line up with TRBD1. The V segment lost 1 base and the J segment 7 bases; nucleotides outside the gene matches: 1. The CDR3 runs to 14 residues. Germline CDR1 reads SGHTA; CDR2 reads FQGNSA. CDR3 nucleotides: TGTGCCAGCAGCTTAGGGGGACAGGGTGAAAAACTGTTTTTT. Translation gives CASSLGGQGEKLFF.

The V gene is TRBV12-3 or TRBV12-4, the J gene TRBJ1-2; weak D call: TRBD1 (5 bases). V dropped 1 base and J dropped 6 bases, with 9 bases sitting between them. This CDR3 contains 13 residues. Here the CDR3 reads CASSLDGGNGYTF. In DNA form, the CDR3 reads TGTGCCAGCAGTTTAGACGGGGGGAATGGCTACACCTTC.

Here the CDR3 reads CASSLGQGGGYTF. For the CDR3, the DNA is TGCGCCAGCAGCCTGGGACAGGGTGGTGGCTACACCTTC. The chain employs TRBV5-1 and TRBJ1-2; 9 bases agree with TRBD1. The germline gives CDR1 SGHRS, CDR2 YFSETQ. CDR3 length: 13 residues. Trimming took 4 bases from V and 7 from J; bases not matched to a gene: 5.

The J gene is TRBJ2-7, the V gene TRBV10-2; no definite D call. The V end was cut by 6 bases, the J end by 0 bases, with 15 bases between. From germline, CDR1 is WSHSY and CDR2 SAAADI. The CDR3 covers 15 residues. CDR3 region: CASRAGSISSYEQYF. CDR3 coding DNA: TGCGCCAGCAGAGCCGGGTCTATAAGCTCCTACGAGCAGTACTTC.

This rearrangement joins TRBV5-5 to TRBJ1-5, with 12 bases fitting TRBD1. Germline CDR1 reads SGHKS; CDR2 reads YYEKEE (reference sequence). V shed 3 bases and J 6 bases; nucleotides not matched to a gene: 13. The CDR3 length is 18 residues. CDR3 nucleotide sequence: TGTGCCAGCAGCTCAGGGACAGGGGGCGTGGGGGGAGTTCAGCCCCAGCATTTT. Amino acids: CASSSGTGGVGGVQPQHF.

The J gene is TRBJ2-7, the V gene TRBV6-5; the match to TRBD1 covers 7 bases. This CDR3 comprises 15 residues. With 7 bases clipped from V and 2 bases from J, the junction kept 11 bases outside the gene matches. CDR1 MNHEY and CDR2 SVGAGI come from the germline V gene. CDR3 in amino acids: CASTPDRAGAYEQYF. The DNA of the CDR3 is TGTGCCAGCACCCCCGACAGGGCTGGGGCCTACGAGCAGTACTTC.

CDR3 loop: CASSILGQTTNLNTEAFF. CDR3 DNA: TGTGCCAGTAGTATCTTGGGACAGACTACGAACTTGAACACTGAAGCTTTCTTT. The V call is TRBV19, the J call TRBJ1-1; 7 bases map to TRBD1. CDR3 length equals 18 residues. The ends lost 3 bases at V and 0 bases at J; junction bases unmatched: 13. Germline V gene data show CDR1 as LNHDA and CDR2 as SQIVND (reference sequence).

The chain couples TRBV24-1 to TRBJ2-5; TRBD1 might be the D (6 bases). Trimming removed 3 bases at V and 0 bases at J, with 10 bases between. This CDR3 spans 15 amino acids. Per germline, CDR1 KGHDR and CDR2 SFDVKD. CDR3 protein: CATSDVQGYQETQYF. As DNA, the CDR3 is TGTGCCACCAGTGATGTACAGGGTTACCAAGAGACCCAGTACTTC.

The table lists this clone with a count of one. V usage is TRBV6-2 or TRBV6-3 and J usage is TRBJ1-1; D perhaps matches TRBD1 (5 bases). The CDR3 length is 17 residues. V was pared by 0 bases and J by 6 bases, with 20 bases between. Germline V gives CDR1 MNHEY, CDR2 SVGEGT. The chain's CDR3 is CASSYSQSGGLVPEAFF. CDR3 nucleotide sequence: TGTGCCAGCAGTTACTCCCAATCGGGGGGGTTGGTTCCTGAAGCTTTCTTT.

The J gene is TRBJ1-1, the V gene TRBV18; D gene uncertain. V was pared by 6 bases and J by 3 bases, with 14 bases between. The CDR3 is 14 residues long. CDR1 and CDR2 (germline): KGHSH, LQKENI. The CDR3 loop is CASSPLDGDTEAFF. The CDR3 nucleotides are TGTGCCAGCTCGCCCCTTGACGGGGACACTGAAGCTTTCTTT.

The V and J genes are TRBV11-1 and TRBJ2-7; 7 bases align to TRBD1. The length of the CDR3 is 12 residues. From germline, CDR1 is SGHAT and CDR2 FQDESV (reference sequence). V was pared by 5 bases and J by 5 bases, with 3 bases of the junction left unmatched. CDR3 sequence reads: CASSTDRDEQYF. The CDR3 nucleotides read TGTGCCAGCAGCACCGACAGGGACGAGCAGTACTTC. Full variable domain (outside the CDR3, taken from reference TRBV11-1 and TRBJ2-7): EAEVAQSPRYKITEKSQAVAFWCDPISGHATLYWYRQILGQGPELLVQFQDESVVDDSQLPKDRFSAERLKGVDSTLKIQPAELGDSAMYLCASSTDRDEQYFGPGTRLTVT.

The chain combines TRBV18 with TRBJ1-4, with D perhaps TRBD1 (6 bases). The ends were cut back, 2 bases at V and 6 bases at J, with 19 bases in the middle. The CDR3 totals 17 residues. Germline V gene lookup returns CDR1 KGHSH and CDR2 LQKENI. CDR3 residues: CASSPFRVRDKDEKLFF. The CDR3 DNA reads TGTGCCAGCTCACCATTCCGAGTCCGGGACAAAGATGAAAAACTGTTTTTT.

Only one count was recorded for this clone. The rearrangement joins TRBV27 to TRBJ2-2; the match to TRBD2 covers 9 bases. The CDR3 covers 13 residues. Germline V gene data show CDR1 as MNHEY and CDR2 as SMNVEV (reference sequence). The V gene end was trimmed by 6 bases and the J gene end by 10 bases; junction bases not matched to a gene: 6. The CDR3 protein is CASSRLADEELFF. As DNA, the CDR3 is TGTGCCAGCAGCAGACTAGCGGACGAGGAGCTGTTTTTT.

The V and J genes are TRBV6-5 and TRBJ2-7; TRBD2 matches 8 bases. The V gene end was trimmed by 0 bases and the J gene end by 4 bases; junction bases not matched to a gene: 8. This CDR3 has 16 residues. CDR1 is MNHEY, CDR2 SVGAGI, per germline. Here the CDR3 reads CASSYSFNSGKYEQYF. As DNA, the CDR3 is TGTGCCAGCAGTTACTCGTTCAATAGCGGGAAGTACGAGCAGTACTTC.

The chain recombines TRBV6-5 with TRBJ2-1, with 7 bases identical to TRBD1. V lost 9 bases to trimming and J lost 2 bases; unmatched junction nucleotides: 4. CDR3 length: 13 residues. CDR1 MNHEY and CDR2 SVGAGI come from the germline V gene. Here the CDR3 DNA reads TGTGCCAGTGCCGGGACAGCCTACAATGAGCAGTTCTTC. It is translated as CASAGTAYNEQFF.

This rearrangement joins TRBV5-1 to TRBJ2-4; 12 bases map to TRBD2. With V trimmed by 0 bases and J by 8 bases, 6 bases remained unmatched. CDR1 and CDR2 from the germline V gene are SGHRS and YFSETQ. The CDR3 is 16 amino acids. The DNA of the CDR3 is TGCGCCAGCAGCTTGGCCCCGACTAGCGGGAGAGACATTCAGTACTTC. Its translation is CASSLAPTSGRDIQYF.

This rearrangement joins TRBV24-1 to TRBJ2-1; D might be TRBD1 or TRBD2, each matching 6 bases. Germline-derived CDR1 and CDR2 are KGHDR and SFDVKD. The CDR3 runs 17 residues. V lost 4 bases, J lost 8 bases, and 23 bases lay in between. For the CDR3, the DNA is TGTGCCACCAGTGACTCAGGGGAGAGAAGGGGGGTTCATGAGCAGTTCTTC. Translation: CATSDSGERRGVHEQFF.

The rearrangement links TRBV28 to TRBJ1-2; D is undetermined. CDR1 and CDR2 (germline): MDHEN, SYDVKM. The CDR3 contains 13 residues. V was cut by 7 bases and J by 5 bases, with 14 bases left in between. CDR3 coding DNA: TGTGCCAGCACCATAGGGCGAAAATATGGCTACACCTTC. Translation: CASTIGRKYGYTF.

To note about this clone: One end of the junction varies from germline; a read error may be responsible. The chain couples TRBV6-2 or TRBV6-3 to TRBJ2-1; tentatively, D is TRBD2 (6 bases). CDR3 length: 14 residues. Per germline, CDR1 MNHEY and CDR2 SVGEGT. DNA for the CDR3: TGTGCCAGCAGTTACTCGGCGGACTACGATGAGCAGTTCTTC. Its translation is CASSYSADYDEQFF.

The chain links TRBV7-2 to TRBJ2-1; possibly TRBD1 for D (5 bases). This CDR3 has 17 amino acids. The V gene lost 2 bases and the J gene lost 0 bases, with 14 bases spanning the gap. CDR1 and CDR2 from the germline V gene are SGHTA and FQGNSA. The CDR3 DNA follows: TGTGCCAGCAGCTTATTCCCTTCAGACAGCTCCTACAATGAGCAGTTCTTC. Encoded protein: CASSLFPSDSSYNEQFF.

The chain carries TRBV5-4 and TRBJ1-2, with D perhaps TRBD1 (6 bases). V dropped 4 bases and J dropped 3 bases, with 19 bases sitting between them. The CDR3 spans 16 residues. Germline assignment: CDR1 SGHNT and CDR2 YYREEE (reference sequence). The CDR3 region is CASSLKVGGRDYGYTF. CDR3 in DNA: TGTGCCAGCAGCCTAAAAGTGGGGGGGCGCGACTATGGCTACACCTTC.

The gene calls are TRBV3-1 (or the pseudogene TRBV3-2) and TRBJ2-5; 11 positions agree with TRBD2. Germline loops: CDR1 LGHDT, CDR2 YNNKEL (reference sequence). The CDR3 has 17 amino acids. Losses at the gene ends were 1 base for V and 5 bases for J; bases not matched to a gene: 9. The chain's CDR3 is CASSQAPTSGSQETQYF. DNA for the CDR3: TGTGCCAGCAGCCAAGCCCCCACTAGCGGGAGCCAGGAGACCCAGTACTTC.

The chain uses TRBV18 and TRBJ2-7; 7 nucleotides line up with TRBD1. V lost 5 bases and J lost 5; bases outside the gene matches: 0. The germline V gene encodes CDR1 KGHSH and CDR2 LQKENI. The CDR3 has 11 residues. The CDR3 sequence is CASSDRDEQYF. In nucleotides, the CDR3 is TGTGCCAGCTCAGACAGGGACGAGCAGTACTTC.

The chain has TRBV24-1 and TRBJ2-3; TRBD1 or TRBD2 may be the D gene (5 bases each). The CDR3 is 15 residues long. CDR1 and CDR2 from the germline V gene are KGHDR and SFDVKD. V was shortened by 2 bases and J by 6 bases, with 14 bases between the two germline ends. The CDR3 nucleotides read TGTGCCACCAGTGATTCGGGACGGCGACGGGATACGCAGTATTTT. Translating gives CATSDSGRRRDTQYF.

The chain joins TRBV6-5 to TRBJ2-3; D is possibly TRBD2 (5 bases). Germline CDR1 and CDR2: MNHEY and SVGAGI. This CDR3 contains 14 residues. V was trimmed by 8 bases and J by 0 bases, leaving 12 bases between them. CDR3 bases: TGTGCCAGCCGAGGGTTTACTAGCACAGATACGCAGTATTTT. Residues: CASRGFTSTDTQYF.

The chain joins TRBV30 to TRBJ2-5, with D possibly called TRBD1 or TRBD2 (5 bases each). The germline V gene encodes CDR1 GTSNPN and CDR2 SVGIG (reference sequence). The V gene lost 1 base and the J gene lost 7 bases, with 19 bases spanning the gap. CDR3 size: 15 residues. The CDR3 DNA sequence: TGTGCCTGGAGTGGACGGGGCAGGCCCGGCGGGACCCAGTACTTC. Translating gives CAWSGRGRPGGTQYF.

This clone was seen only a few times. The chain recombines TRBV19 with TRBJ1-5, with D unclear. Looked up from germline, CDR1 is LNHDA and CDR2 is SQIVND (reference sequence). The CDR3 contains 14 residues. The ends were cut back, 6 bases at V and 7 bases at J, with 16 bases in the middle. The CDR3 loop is CASSLGGHNQPQHF. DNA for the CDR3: TGTGCCAGTAGCCTAGGTGGCCACAACCAGCCCCAGCATTTT.

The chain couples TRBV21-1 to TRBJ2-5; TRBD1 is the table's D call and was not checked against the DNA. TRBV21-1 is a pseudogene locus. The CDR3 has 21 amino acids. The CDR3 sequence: CASSKGRRGAKPSMLRETQYF. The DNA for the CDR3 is TGTGCCAGCAGCAAGGGCCGTCGTGGGGCAAAACCGTCTATGCTGAGGGAGACCCAGTACTTC.

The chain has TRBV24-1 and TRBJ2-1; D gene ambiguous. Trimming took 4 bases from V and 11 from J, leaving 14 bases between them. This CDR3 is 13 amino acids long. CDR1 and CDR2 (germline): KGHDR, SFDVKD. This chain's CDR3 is CATSEGWANKQFF. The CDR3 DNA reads TGTGCCACCAGTGAGGGGTGGGCGAATAAGCAGTTCTTC.

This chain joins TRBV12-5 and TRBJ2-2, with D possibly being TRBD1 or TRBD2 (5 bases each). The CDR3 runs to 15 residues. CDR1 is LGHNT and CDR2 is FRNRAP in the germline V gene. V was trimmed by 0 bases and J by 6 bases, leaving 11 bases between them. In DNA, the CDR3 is TGTGCTAGTGGTTTGGTCGGGGCAGGGCCCGGGGAGCTGTTTTTT. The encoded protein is CASGLVGAGPGELFF.

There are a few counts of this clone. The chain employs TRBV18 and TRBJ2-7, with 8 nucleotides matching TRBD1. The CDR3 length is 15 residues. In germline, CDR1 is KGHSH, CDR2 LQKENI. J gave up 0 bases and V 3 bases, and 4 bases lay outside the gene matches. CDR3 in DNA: TGTGCCAGCTCACCTTGGACAGGGAGCTCCTACGAGCAGTACTTC. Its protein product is CASSPWTGSSYEQYF.